These 21 T cell receptor beta chains originate from one sample sequenced in a study of cytomegalovirus exposure and HLA in healthy donors. The PCR was carried out with 60 Vbeta primers and 13 Jbeta primers. Method: immunoSEQ multiplex PCR; TCRdb's copy keeps in-frame clones and lacks some. The repertoire consists of around 100,000 clones, with around three quarters occurring once and the leading ten covering about 5%. The sequenced material came from PBMCs. These receptors came from a female donor in good health and CMV-seropositive.

Notes on this clone: In this CDR3 the conserved last residue, phenylalanine or tryptophan, is missing, so a read error is likely. The DNA is left out, because the CDR3 cannot be placed on it with certainty; the CDR3 is given as TCRdb lists it. V usage is TRBV5-1 and J usage is TRBJ1-3. Germline CDR1 SGHRS, CDR2 YFSETQ. The CDR3 length is 9 residues, termini included. The CDR3 sequence: CASSLGRGR.

The chain combines TRBV2 with TRBJ2-1; 9 bases match TRBD2. The junction had 21 bases not matched to a gene; V was cut back by 0 bases and J by 6 bases. This CDR3 has 21 residues. Germline values: CDR1 SNHLY, CDR2 FYNNEI. The CDR3 sequence is CASSEAALPGLAVSGSNEQFF. CDR3 DNA sequence: TGTGCCAGCAGTGAAGCCGCCCTGCCGGGACTAGCAGTGTCAGGCTCCAATGAGCAGTTCTTC. The entire variable domain, with the rest obtained from reference TRBV2 and TRBJ2-1, is as follows: EPEVTQTPSHQVTQMGQEVILRCVPISNHLYFYWYRQILGQKVEFLVSFYNNEISEKSEIFDDQFSVERPDGSNFTLKIRSTKLEDSAMYFCASSEAALPGLAVSGSNEQFFGPGTRLTVL.

This sequence joins TRBV7-2 and TRBJ2-7, with 7 bases that match TRBD1. Germline trimming cut 3 bases from V and 7 bases from J; bases unmatched to any gene: 6. CDR1 and CDR2 from the germline V gene are SGHTA and FQGNSA. The CDR3 spans 13 residues. CDR3 region: CASSFRQGREQYF. CDR3 coding DNA: TGTGCCAGCAGCTTCAGACAGGGTCGAGAGCAGTACTTC.

This clone was seen more than once but under ten times. V is TRBV6-5 and J is TRBJ1-1; tentatively, D is TRBD1 (6 bases). The V gene's germline CDR1 is MNHEY and CDR2 SVGAGI. The ends were cut back, 8 bases at V and 6 bases at J, with 19 bases in the middle. This CDR3 comprises 14 residues. The CDR3 loop is CASRPPQGISEAFF. CDR3 coding DNA: TGTGCCAGCCGCCCTCCACAGGGAATATCTGAAGCTTTCTTT.

The genes are TRBV5-8 and TRBJ2-7; possible D gene TRBD1, 6 bases. V was pared by 5 bases and J by 3 bases, with 9 bases between. The CDR3 totals 12 residues. CDR1 is SGHTS and CDR2 is YDEGEE in the germline V gene. The CDR3 spells CASRKQGYEQYF. The CDR3 bases are TGTGCCAGCAGAAAACAGGGCTACGAGCAGTACTTC.

V and J are TRBV30 and TRBJ2-7, with D hard to call. V dropped 1 base and J dropped 4 bases, with 5 bases sitting between them. CDR1 and CDR2 (germline): GTSNPN, SVGIG (reference sequence). CDR3 length: 11 amino acids. The CDR3 DNA is TGTGCCTGGAGTGGACTTTACGAGCAGTACTTC. Amino acids: CAWSGLYEQYF. Full variable domain (rest looked up from reference TRBV30 and TRBJ2-7): SQTIHQWPATLVQPVGSPLSLECTVEGTSNPNLYWYRQAAGRGLQLLFYSVGIGQISSEVPQNLSASRPQDRQFILSSKKLLLSDSGFYLCAWSGLYEQYFGPGTRLTVT.

V usage is TRBV19 and J usage is TRBJ1-5; D is unclear. Trimming took off 10 bases at V and 2 bases at J, with 15 bases between the two ends. Germline CDR1 reads LNHDA; CDR2 reads SQIVND (reference sequence). The CDR3 has 14 amino acids. The CDR3 DNA reads as TGTGCCACCCTTCCTCGGGGTGGCAATCAGCCCCAGCATTTT. It encodes CATLPRGGNQPQHF.

This clone has more than one count but fewer than ten. This sequence joins TRBV6-5 and TRBJ2-1; 10 bases fit TRBD2. The J segment lost 6 bases and the V segment lost 5 bases, leaving 1 base of the junction unmatched. The CDR3 totals 13 residues. Germline V CDR1 and CDR2: MNHEY, SVGAGI. CDR3 loop: CASSVAGGNEQFF. CDR3 in DNA: TGTGCCAGCAGTGTAGCGGGAGGCAATGAGCAGTTCTTC.

CDR3: CASSNLRVGGNSPLHF. The DNA for the CDR3 is TGTGCCAGCAGCAACCTTCGGGTGGGGGGGAATTCACCCCTCCACTTT. The chain carries TRBV5-6 and TRBJ1-6, with D perhaps TRBD1 (5 bases). The CDR3 is 16 residues long. The ends were cut back, 4 bases at V and 7 bases at J, with 18 bases in the middle. Germline values: CDR1 SGHDT, CDR2 YYEEEE.

This chain links TRBV7-3 with TRBJ2-5; 8 bases align to TRBD1. J gave up 3 bases and V 1 base, and 7 bases lay outside the gene matches. The CDR3 is 16 amino acids. The germline CDR1 and CDR2 sequences are SGHTA and FQGTGA. The CDR3 DNA is TGTGCCAGCAGCTTAAGTCCAGGGGGCGTCGAAGAGACCCAGTACTTC. Protein product: CASSLSPGGVEETQYF. Complete variable domain (other parts from reference TRBV7-3 and TRBJ2-5): GAGVSQTPSNKVTEKGKYVELRCDPISGHTALYWYRQSLGQGPEFLIYFQGTGAADDSGLPNDRFFAVRPEGSVSTLKIQRTERGDSAVYLCASSLSPGGVEETQYFGPGTRLLVL.

The chain is built from TRBV21-1 and TRBJ2-1; the D call in the table, TRBD2, was not verified against the DNA. TRBV21-1 is given as a pseudogene. The CDR3 spans 19 residues. The CDR3: CASRTGLAANLSSYNEQFF. The CDR3 region has the DNA TGTGCCAGCAGGACGGGACTAGCGGCGAATCTAAGCTCCTACAATGAGCAGTTCTTC.

This CDR3 reads CASRTGGPYNEQFF. In DNA form, the CDR3 reads TGTGCCAGCAGGACAGGGGGCCCCTACAATGAGCAGTTCTTC. The rearrangement links TRBV27 to TRBJ2-1, with 10 bases that match TRBD1. J was trimmed by 2 bases and V by 6 bases; bases with no gene match: 1. Germline V lookup: CDR1 MNHEY, CDR2 SMNVEV (reference sequence). This CDR3 has 14 amino acids.

The gene calls are TRBV6-1 and TRBJ2-1; 8 nucleotides line up with TRBD2. This CDR3 spans 14 amino acids. CDR1 MNHNS and CDR2 SASEGT come from the germline V gene. Trimming removed 6 bases from V and 7 bases from J; junction bases left unmatched: 8. The CDR3 sequence is CASSTSGDWNEQFF. The CDR3 coding sequence is TGTGCCAGCAGCACTAGCGGTGACTGGAATGAGCAGTTCTTC.

The CDR3 here is CASSQDRVGGNTIYF. The DNA of the CDR3 is TGTGCCAGCAGCCAGGACAGGGTGGGGGGAAACACCATATATTTT. This chain uses TRBV4-2 with TRBJ1-3, with 8 bases aligning to TRBD1. Germline CDR1 LGHNA, CDR2 YNFKEQ. Germline trimming cut 3 bases from V and 4 bases from J; bases unmatched to any gene: 5. This CDR3 is built from 15 residues.

The V call is TRBV30, the J call TRBJ1-5; D not certain. From germline, CDR1 is GTSNPN and CDR2 SVGIG (reference sequence). The CDR3 is 16 residues long. Trimming took 3 bases from V and 0 from J, leaving 15 bases between them. The CDR3 DNA reads as TGTGCCTGGAGCCAGCGGGGTGGCTATAGCAATCAGCCCCAGCATTTT. Translation gives CAWSQRGGYSNQPQHF.

The rearrangement links TRBV28 to TRBJ2-3, with a tentative D call TRBD2 (5 bases). V was trimmed by 11 bases and J by 2 bases, leaving 20 bases between them. Germline CDR1 and CDR2: MDHEN and SYDVKM. The CDR3 has 15 amino acids. CDR3 sequence: CAGGPSPPITDTQYF. CDR3 DNA: TGTGCCGGAGGACCCAGCCCACCGATCACAGATACGCAGTATTTT.

This clone was counted a few times. V usage is TRBV11-2 and J usage is TRBJ2-7; D is possibly TRBD2 (5 bases). Germline CDR1 SGHAT, CDR2 FQNNGV. The V end lost 5 bases, the J end lost 3 bases, and 20 bases lay between the germline ends. The CDR3 consists of 16 residues. CDR3 loop: CASSPLARTDHYEQYF. CDR3 DNA: TGTGCCAGCAGCCCCCTCGCCAGGACTGATCACTACGAGCAGTACTTC.

The J gene is TRBJ2-2, the V gene TRBV5-1; 8 nucleotides match TRBD1. Per germline, CDR1 SGHRS and CDR2 YFSETQ. CDR3 length equals 15 residues. V lost 2 bases to trimming and J lost 1 base; unmatched junction nucleotides: 1. DNA for the CDR3: TGCGCCAGCAGCTTTGGGACAGGGAACACCGGGGAGCTGTTTTTT. It codes for CASSFGTGNTGELFF.

The chain employs TRBV5-4 and TRBJ2-7; unclear D gene. With 0 bases removed from V and 6 bases from J, the gap between germline ends came to 10 bases. CDR1 and CDR2 (germline): SGHNT, YYREEE (reference sequence). This CDR3 spans 13 amino acids. The CDR3 sequence: CASSLGTVAEQYF. The CDR3 nucleotides are TGTGCCAGCAGCTTGGGTACAGTCGCCGAGCAGTACTTC.

This clone was seen a few times. A read error may produce the germline difference seen at one junction end. The gene calls are TRBV2 and TRBJ2-2, with TRBD1 matching over 10 bases. CDR3 length equals 15 residues. From germline, CDR1 is SNHLY and CDR2 FYNNEI. The CDR3 loop reads CVSSADRGRTGELFF. For the CDR3, the DNA is TGTGTCAGCAGTGCTGACAGGGGGCGCACCGGGGAGCTGTTTTTT.

This clone was seen a handful of times. The chain combines TRBV6-6 with TRBJ1-6, with 8 positions matching TRBD1. The junction had 13 bases not matched to a gene; V was cut back by 5 bases and J by 10 bases. CDR1 MNHNY and CDR2 SVGAGI come from the germline V gene (reference sequence). The CDR3 sequence is 16 residues long. The CDR3 reads CASSGKTGAPSSPLHF. The CDR3 bases are TGTGCCAGCAGTGGAAAGACAGGGGCTCCCTCCTCACCCCTCCACTTT.